The clone carrying this TCR beta chain was seen a handful of times. Its antigen is not identified. The data belong to a study of regulatory T cells in long-lasting Graves disease. Study conclusions and caveats: Patients with persistent Graves' had lower TCR diversity than newly diagnosed patients. The work looked only at peripheral blood and did not look at thyroid tissue. Under persistent disease, TRBV28, TRBJ1-2 and TRBJ2-5 were used preferentially.

HTBI primers from iRepertoire and Arm-PCR of CDR3 regions yielded the TCR beta libraries. TCRdb used MiXCR to reprocess the multiplex PCR reads, holding one entry per CDR3 protein. The table includes 500,000 to 700,000 distinct CDR3 sequences, around 30% detected once. Time point in this sample: persistent/refractory GD, antithyroid drugs over 5 years with positive TRAb. Preparation of the TCR library used RNA extracted from PBMCs. Patients hailed from an endocrinology department in Xi'an, China. The V gene lost 3 bases and the J gene lost 1 base, with 10 bases spanning the gap. This CDR3 is built from 14 residues. Germline V gives CDR1 SGDLS, CDR2 YYNGEE.

This clonotype originated in a female donor with Graves disease. The rearrangement links TRBV9 to TRBJ1-1; D gene unclear. Sequenced material: peripheral blood mononuclear cells (PBMCs), taken when the disease was refractory, from a patient treated with antithyroid drugs. CDR3: CASSASLTNTEAFF. CDR3 in DNA: TGTGCCAGCAGCGCTTCGCTGACGAACACTGAAGCTTTCTTT.